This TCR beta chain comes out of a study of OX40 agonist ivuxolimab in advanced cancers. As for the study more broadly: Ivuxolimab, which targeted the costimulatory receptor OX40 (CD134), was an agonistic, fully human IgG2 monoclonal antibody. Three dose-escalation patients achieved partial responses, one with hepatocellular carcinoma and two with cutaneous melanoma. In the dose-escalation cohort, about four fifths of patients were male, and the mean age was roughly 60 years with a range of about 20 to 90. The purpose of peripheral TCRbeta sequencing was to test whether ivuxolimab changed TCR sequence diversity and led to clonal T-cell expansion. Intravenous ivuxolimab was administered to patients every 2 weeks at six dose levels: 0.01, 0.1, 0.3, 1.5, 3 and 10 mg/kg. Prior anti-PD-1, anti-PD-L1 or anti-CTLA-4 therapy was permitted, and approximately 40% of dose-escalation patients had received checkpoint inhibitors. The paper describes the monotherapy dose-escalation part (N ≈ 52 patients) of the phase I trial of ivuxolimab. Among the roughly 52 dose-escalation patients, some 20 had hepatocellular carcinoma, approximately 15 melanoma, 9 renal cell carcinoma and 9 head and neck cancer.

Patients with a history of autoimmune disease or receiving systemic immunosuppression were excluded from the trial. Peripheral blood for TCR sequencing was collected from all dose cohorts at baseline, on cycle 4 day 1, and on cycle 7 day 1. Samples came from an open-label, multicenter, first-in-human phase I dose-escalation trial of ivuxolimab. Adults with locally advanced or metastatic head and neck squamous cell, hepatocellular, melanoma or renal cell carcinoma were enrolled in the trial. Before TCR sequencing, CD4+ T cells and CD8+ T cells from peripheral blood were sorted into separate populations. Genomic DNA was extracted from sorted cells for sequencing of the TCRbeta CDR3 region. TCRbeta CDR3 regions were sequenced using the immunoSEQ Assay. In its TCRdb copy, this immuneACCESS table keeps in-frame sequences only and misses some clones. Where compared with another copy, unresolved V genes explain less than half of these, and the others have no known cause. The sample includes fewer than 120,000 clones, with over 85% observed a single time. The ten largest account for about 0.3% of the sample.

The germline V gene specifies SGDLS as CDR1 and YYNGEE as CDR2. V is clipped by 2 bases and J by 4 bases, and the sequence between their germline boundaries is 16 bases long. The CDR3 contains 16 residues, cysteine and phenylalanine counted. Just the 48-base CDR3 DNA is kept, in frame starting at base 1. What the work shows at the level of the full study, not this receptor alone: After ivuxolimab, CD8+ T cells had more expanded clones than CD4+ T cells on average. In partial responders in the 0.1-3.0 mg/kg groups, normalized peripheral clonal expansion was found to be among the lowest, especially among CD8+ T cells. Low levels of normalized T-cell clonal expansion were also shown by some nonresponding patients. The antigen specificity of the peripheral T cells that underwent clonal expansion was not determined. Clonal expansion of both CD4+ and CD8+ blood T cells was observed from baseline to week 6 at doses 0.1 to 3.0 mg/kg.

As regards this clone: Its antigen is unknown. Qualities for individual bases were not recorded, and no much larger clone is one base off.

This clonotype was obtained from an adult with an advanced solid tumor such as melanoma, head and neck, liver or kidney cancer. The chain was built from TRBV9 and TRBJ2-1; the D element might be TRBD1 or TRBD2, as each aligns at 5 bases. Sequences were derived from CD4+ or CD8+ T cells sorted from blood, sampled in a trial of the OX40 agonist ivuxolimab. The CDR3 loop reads CASSVNGASRYNEQFF. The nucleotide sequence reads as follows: TGTGCCAGCAGCGTTAATGGGGCTAGCCGATACAATGAGCAGTTCTTC.